This T cell receptor (beta chain) was sequenced in a study of T cells in Graves' hyperthyroidism and ophthalmopathy. Study context: Initial diagnosis, before any treatment, was when peripheral blood was collected.

Amplification of TCR beta CDR3 regions was performed using RNA transcripts as template. In the first-round RT-PCR of the TCR CDR3, the HTBI primer set was used. MiXCR was run by TCRdb on the multiplex PCR reads, yielding one entry per CDR3 protein. Of 40,000 or so distinct CDR3 sequences listed, around half were seen once; the top ten hold approximately 6.2%. Many counts were recorded for this clonotype. Hyperthyroidism had been newly diagnosed in patients aged 18 to 65, and its duration was under 2 months. This sample holds PBMCs from roughly 10 ml fresh peripheral blood. Trimming pared 5 bases from V and 1 base from J, leaving 14 bases between. Germline V CDR1 and CDR2: SEHNR, FQNEAQ (reference sequence). The CDR3 covers 16 residues.

Sequenced input: blood. The receptor comes from a woman aged 45 to 65 with Graves' hyperthyroidism that later progressed to Graves' ophthalmopathy. The chain joins TRBV7-9 to TRBJ1-4; tentatively, D is TRBD1 (6 bases). The CDR3 protein is CASSRGGSVTNEKLFF. DNA of the CDR3: TGTGCCAGCAGCAGAGGGGGGTCAGTAACTAATGAAAAACTGTTTTTT.